A single sample is the source of the 8 T cell receptor beta chains below, sequenced in a study of blood T cells in healthy people across ages (dated by TCRdb to between 2015 and 2016). The protocol used for the library was 5' RACE. Sequencing was carried out with an Illumina HiSeq 2500. The second PCR ran for about 7 to 11 cycles and used a J-beta primer mix along with a sample-barcoded 5' primer. TCRdb reworked the public reads: Q25 trimming with fastp, MiXCR clone assembly, productive beta chains retained. For every CDR3 protein sequence, its rows merge into one entry that carries the most common genes and DNA. The sample table holds roughly 800,000 distinct CDR3 sequences, of which roughly 64% were seen once. 22% of the sample comes from the top ten. Sequenced material: blood. The receptor source for this set is a man aged 30 to 45 in good health.

In its sample, this clonotype was seen a few times. The chain links TRBV12-3 or TRBV12-4 to TRBJ2-1, with 7 bases matching TRBD1. V lost 10 bases and J lost 4; bases outside the gene matches: 7. This CDR3 is 13 amino acids long. The CDR3 sequence: CATRTGVYNEQFF. The CDR3 nucleotides are TGTGCCACCCGGACAGGAGTTTACAATGAGCAGTTCTTC.

The chain has TRBV7-2 and TRBJ2-5; no reliable D call. CDR3 size: 13 residues. Trimming removed 2 bases from V and 0 bases from J, with 4 bases in between. Germline CDR1 is SGHTA and CDR2 is FQGNSA. As DNA, the CDR3 is TGTGCCAGCAGCTTAAATAACCAAGAGACCCAGTACTTC. Residues: CASSLNNQETQYF.

The rearrangement links TRBV28 to TRBJ1-4, with TRBD1 identical over 7 bases. Germline loops: CDR1 MDHEN, CDR2 SYDVKM. V lost 4 bases, J lost 7 bases, and 12 bases stayed unmatched. This CDR3 region has 16 residues. CDR3 DNA sequence: TGTGCCAGCAGTTCCGTTAAGGAGACAGGGCTTGAAAAACTGTTTTTT. Protein sequence: CASSSVKETGLEKLFF.

This clonotype was seen only once. The gene calls are TRBV6-2 or TRBV6-3 and TRBJ1-1, with D possibly being TRBD1 (5 bases). Germline values: CDR1 MNHEY, CDR2 SVGEGT. The CDR3 consists of 13 residues. V lost 6 bases and J lost 10, with 18 bases in between. The CDR3 region is CASSLKGREAAFF. CDR3 nucleotides: TGTGCCAGCAGCCTGAAGGGCAGGGAGGCAGCTTTCTTT.

The CDR3 coding sequence is TGTGCCAGCAGCTTTCAGGAGGGCGGGTACGAGCAGTACTTC. As protein: CASSFQEGGYEQYF. The chain uses TRBV7-9 and TRBJ2-4; D perhaps matches TRBD2 (6 bases). The better agreement between TRBJ2-7 and the DNA end casts doubt on the J call. The CDR3 contains 14 residues. CDR1 is SEHNR and CDR2 is FQNEAQ in the germline V gene (reference sequence).

The V and J genes are TRBV3-1 and TRBJ2-1; 11 nucleotides agree with TRBD2. Germline lookup yields CDR1 LGHDT and CDR2 YNNKEL (reference sequence). There are 16 residues in the CDR3. The trim removed 0 bases at V and 10 bases at J, leaving 8 bases unmatched. The CDR3 here is CASSQDGRLAGGEQFF. The CDR3 region has the DNA TGTGCCAGCAGCCAAGATGGGCGTCTAGCGGGGGGCGAGCAGTTCTTC.

The rearrangement links TRBV4-1 to TRBJ2-7, with unresolved D. V lost 8 bases to trimming and J lost 2 bases, with 13 bases between them. CDR1 MGHRA and CDR2 YSYEKL come from the germline V gene. This CDR3 contains 13 residues. The CDR3 region has the DNA TGCGCCAGCTTCGGTATGTTACCCTACGAGCAGTACTTC. Translation gives CASFGMLPYEQYF.

This clonotype was picked up many times. The chain employs TRBV20-1 and TRBJ2-1; tentatively, D is TRBD2 (6 bases). Between the trimmed V and J ends, which lost 0 bases and 8 bases, there was a span of 17 bases. Germline V gives CDR1 DFQATT, CDR2 SNEGSKA (reference sequence). This CDR3 contains 15 residues. The CDR3 sequence: CSARDTLGWRDEQFF. In nucleotides, the CDR3 is TGCAGTGCTAGAGATACCCTGGGGTGGAGGGATGAGCAGTTCTTC.